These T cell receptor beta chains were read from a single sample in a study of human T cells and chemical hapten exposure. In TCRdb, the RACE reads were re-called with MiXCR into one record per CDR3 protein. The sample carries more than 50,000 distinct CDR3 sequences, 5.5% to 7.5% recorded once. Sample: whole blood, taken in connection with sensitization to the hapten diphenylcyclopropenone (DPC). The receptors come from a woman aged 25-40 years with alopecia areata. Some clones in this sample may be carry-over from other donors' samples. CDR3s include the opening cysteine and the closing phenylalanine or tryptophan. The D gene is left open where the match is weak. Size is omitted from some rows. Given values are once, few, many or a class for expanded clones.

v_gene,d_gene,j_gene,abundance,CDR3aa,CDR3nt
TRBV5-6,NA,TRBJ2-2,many,CASNLWAGELFF,TGTGCCAGCAACCTGTGGGCCGGGGAGCTGTTTTTT
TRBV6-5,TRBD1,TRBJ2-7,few,CASSITGGVDEQYF,TGTGCCAGCAGTATTACAGGGGGCGTCGACGAGCAGTACTTC
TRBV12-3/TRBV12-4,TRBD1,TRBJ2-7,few,CASRHRDRGYEQYF,TGTGCCAGCAGACACCGGGACAGGGGCTACGAGCAGTACTTC
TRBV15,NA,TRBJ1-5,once,CATSRGEQQPQHF,TGTGCCACCAGCAGAGGGGAACAGCAGCCCCAGCATTTT
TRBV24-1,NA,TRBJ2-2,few,CATSLGTGNTGELFF,TGTGCCACCAGTCTCGGGACCGGGAACACCGGGGAGCTGTTTTTT
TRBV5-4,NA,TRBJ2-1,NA,CASSLWRGPLYEQFF,TGTGCCAGCAGCTTGTGGAGGGGGCCATTATATGAGCAGTTCTTC
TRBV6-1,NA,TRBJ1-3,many,CASPKPPGLTGNTIYF,TGTGCCAGCCCTAAACCCCCGGGACTTACTGGAAACACCATATATTTT
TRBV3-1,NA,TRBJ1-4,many,CASSPALSRGNEKLFF,TGTGCCAGCAGCCCCGCCCTGTCCAGGGGAAATGAAAAACTGTTTTTT
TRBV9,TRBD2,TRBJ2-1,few,CASSRSGTSGNEQFF,TGTGCCAGCAGCAGAAGTGGGACTAGCGGTAATGAGCAGTTCTTC
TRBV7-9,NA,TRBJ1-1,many,CASSLNLLGGSDTEAFF,TGTGCCAGCAGCCTCAACTTATTAGGGGGTTCGGACACTGAAGCTTTCTTT
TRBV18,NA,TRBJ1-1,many,CASSPGQNTEAFF,TGTGCCAGCTCACCGGGACAGAACACTGAAGCTTTCTTT
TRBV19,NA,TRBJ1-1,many,CASTPAARGTEAFF,TGTGCCAGTACCCCAGCGGCCAGGGGCACTGAAGCTTTCTTT
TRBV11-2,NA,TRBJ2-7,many,CASSLDHQVGTAYEQYF,TGTGCCAGCAGCTTAGATCATCAAGTAGGCACAGCCTACGAGCAGTACTTC
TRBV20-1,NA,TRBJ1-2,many,CSASLGTPYGYTF,TGCAGTGCTAGTCTGGGGACACCCTATGGCTACACCTTC
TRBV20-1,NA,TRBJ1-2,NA,CSATFGQGIDYGDTF,NA
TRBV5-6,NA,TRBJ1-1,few,CASTLGDGQEAFF,TGTGCCAGCACCCTGGGGGACGGTCAAGAAGCTTTCTTT
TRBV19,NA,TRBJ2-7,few,CASSIVGAYEQYF,TGTGCCAGTAGTATAGTGGGGGCATACGAGCAGTACTTC
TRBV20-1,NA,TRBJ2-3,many,CSAKGVGTDTQYF,TGCAGTGCTAAAGGGGTGGGCACAGATACGCAGTATTTT
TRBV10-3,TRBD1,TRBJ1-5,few,CAISEQGTGTQPQHF,TGTGCCATCAGTGAGCAAGGGACAGGGACTCAGCCCCAGCATTTT
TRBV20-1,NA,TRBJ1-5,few,CSARASRESQPQHF,TGCAGTGCTAGAGCGAGCAGGGAGAGTCAGCCCCAGCATTTT
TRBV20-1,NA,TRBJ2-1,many,CSARETAYNEQFF,TGCAGTGCTAGAGAGACGGCCTACAATGAGCAGTTCTTC
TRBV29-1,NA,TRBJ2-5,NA,CSVGGTQIRETQYF,TGCAGCGTTGGCGGGACACAAATCAGAGAGACCCAGTACTTC
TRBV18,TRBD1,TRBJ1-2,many,CASSPVGGQESNYGYTF,TGTGCCAGCTCACCAGTGGGCGGACAGGAGTCTAACTATGGCTACACCTTC
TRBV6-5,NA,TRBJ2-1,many,CASSYSILAGNEQFF,TGTGCCAGCAGTTACTCGATCCTAGCCGGCAATGAGCAGTTCTTC
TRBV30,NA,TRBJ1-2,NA,CAWNFGRLYGYTF,TGTGCCTGGAATTTCGGCAGACTCTATGGCTACACCTTC
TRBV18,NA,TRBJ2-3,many,CASSPPGLTTDTQYF,TGTGCCAGCTCACCACCAGGACTCACCACAGATACGCAGTATTTT
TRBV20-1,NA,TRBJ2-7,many,CSVRHASNYEQYF,TGCAGTGTCAGACATGCCAGTAACTACGAGCAGTACTTC
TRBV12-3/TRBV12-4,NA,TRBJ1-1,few,CASSLGRLEAFF,TGTGCCAGCAGTTTGGGGCGCCTTGAAGCTTTCTTT
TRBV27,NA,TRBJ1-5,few,CASSQGTLNQPQHF,TGTGCCAGCAGTCAGGGGACCTTAAATCAGCCCCAGCATTTT
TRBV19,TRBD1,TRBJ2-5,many,CASSTGTEETQYF,TGTGCCAGTAGTACAGGGACAGAAGAGACCCAGTACTTC
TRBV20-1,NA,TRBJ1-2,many,CSAENTSANYGYTF,TGCAGTGCCGAGAACACAAGCGCTAACTATGGCTACACCTTC
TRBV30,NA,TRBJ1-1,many,CAWTDRNTEAFF,TGTGCCTGGACGGACCGGAACACTGAAGCTTTCTTT
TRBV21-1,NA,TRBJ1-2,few,CASNDRGSGYTF,TGTGCCAGCAACGACAGGGGGTCTGGCTACACCTTC
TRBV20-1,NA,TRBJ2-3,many,CSARGRAGPDTQYF,TGCAGTGCTAGAGGCAGGGCGGGTCCCGATACGCAGTATTTT
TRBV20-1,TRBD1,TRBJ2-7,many,CSADGTGLYEQYF,TGCAGTGCCGACGGGACAGGGCTCTACGAGCAGTACTTC
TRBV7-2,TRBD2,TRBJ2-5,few,CASSSRLAEETQYF,TGTGCCAGCAGCTCTAGACTAGCCGAAGAGACCCAGTACTTC
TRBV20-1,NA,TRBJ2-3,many,CSARGIRRGRTDTQYF,TGCAGTGCTAGAGGGATTAGGCGGGGCCGCACAGATACGCAGTATTTT
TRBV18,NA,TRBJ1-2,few,CASSPTEEMGGYTF,TGTGCCAGCTCACCAACTGAAGAAATGGGTGGCTACACCTTC
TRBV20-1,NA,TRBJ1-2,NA,CSARLGGGDTF,TGCAGTGCTAGACTAGGGGGTGGCGACACCTTC
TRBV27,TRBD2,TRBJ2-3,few,CASSPTGLAGYDTQYF,TGTGCCAGCAGTCCGACCGGACTAGCGGGGTATGATACGCAGTATTTT
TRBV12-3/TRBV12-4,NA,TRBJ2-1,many,CASARGSSYNEQFF,TGTGCCAGCGCCCGGGGGAGCTCCTACAATGAGCAGTTCTTC
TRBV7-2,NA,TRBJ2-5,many,CASSSGGQETQYF,TGTGCCAGCAGCTCCGGGGGACAAGAGACCCAGTACTTC
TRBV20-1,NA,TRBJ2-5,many,CSARDWDISTQYF,TGCAGTGCTAGAGATTGGGACATCTCAACCCAGTACTTC
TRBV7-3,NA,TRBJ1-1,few,CASSLTGGVGEAFF,TGTGCCAGCAGCTTAACGGGAGGGGTTGGAGAAGCTTTCTTT
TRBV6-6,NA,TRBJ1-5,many,CASSHHGGSPNQPQHF,TGTGCCAGCAGCCACCACGGGGGCAGCCCCAATCAGCCCCAGCATTTT
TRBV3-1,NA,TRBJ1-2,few,CASSPPLRGDGYTF,TGTGCCAGCAGCCCCCCACTTAGAGGGGACGGCTACACCTTC
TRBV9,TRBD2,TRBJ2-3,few,CASSATGTAGGGRSDTQYF,TGTGCCAGCAGCGCAACCGGGACCGCGGGGGGGGGCCGGTCAGATACGCAGTATTTT
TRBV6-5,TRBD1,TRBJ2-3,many,CASSRDRATQYF,TGTGCCAGCAGTAGGGACAGGGCTACGCAGTATTTT
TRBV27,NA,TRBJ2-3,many,CASSTSDTQYF,TGTGCCAGCAGTACCTCTGATACGCAGTATTTT
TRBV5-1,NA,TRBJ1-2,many,CASSLVVAGQGLNYGYTF,TGCGCCAGCAGCTTGGTTGTGGCAGGGCAGGGACTAAACTATGGCTACACCTTC
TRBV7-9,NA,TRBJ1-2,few,CASSLERAHYGYTF,TGTGCCAGCAGCTTGGAGAGGGCGCACTATGGCTACACCTTC
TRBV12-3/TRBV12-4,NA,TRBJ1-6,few,CASSPQGVGSNSPLHF,TGTGCCAGCAGTCCCCAAGGGGTTGGGAGCAATTCACCCCTCCACTTT
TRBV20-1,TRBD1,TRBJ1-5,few,CSAGGQGGQPQHF,TGCAGTGCCGGGGGCCAGGGGGGTCAGCCCCAGCATTTT